This passage covers 22 T cell receptor beta chains from one sample sequenced in a study of blood T cell repertoires in COVID-19 (dated by TCRdb to 2019 to 2021). The library was produced with the immunoSEQ multiplex PCR assay. Here the immuneACCESS table is served through TCRdb, limited to in-frame sequences with V and J called. Missing clones are a known gap in these copies; in checked studies unresolved V genes cover under half, and the rest lacks a known reason. The sample table lists a few hundred thousand clones, approximately 86% of them with a count of one. Together, the top ten hold about 7.1% of the sample. Sequencing was done on a sample of peripheral blood. These receptors came from a woman between 65 and 79 years old with active or convalescent COVID-19.

This sequence joins TRBV5-1 and TRBJ2-1; 15 bases map to TRBD2. V trimming: 1 base; J trimming: 9 bases; junction bases outside the gene matches: 5. This CDR3 has 16 amino acids. The germline gives CDR1 SGHRS, CDR2 YFSETQ. The CDR3 DNA sequence: TGCGCCAGCAGCTTGTGGGGACTAGCGGGGGGAAGTGAGCAGTTCTTC. It specifies CASSLWGLAGGSEQFF.

CDR3 bases: TGTGCCAGCAGTGAAGCGGTGGTTCAGTATGGCTACACCTTC. It is translated as CASSEAVVQYGYTF. The chain combines TRBV6-1 with TRBJ1-2; no definite D call. With 0 bases removed from V and 5 bases from J, the gap between germline ends came to 10 bases. CDR3 length: 14 residues. Germline-derived CDR1 and CDR2 are MNHNS and SASEGT.

The CDR3: CASSPRDSHNSPLHF. In nucleotides, the CDR3 is TGTGCCAGCAGCCCTCGCGACAGTCATAATTCACCCCTCCACTTT. This sequence joins TRBV3-1 (or the pseudogene TRBV3-2) and TRBJ1-6, with D tentatively TRBD1 (5 bases). Germline assignment: CDR1 LGHDT and CDR2 YNNKEL (reference sequence). The ends were cut back, 4 bases at V and 5 bases at J, with 12 bases in the middle. CDR3 size: 15 residues.

The chain uses TRBV20-1 and TRBJ2-5; D uncertain. Germline CDR1 reads DFQATT; CDR2 reads SNEGSKA (reference sequence). V lost 3 bases and J lost 2, with 13 bases in between. The CDR3 extends over 14 amino acids. CDR3 region: CSASVGNSQETQYF. CDR3 DNA: TGCAGTGCTAGTGTTGGCAATTCACAAGAGACCCAGTACTTC.

This clone was recorded only once. Other DNA sequences of this sample code for an identical CDR3. J is TRBJ1-2 and V is TRBV12-3 or TRBV12-4, with D uncertain. V lost 5 bases to trimming and J lost 2 bases, with 6 bases between them. This CDR3 has 12 residues. CDR3 region: CASSPGNYGYTF. For the CDR3, the DNA is TGTGCCAGCAGTCCCGGGAACTATGGCTACACCTTC.

The V call is TRBV5-1, the J call TRBJ1-1; D possibly corresponds to TRBD1 (6 bases). This CDR3 spans 14 amino acids. Germline CDR1 reads SGHRS; CDR2 reads YFSETQ. Trimming cost V 2 bases and J 5 bases, with 13 bases left between them. The CDR3 spells CASSLQGRATEAFF. CDR3 DNA: TGCGCCAGCAGCTTACAGGGTCGAGCAACTGAAGCTTTCTTT. Using reference TRBV5-1 and TRBJ1-1 for the parts outside the CDR3, the full variable domain is KAGVTQTPRYLIKTRGQQVTLSCSPISGHRSVSWYQQTPGQGLQFLFEYFSETQRNKGNFPGRFSGRQFSNSRSEMNVSTLELGDSALYLCASSLQGRATEAFFGQGTRLTVV.

The chain employs TRBV19 and TRBJ1-1, with D possibly TRBD1 on 6 matching bases. The V gene lost 1 base and the J gene lost 9 bases, with 15 bases spanning the gap. There are 14 residues in the CDR3. CDR1 and CDR2 from the germline V gene are LNHDA and SQIVND (reference sequence). Here the CDR3 reads CASSIAGQPEKAFF. CDR3 bases: TGTGCCAGTAGTATAGCGGGACAACCCGAGAAAGCTTTCTTT.

The J gene is TRBJ1-5, the V gene TRBV6-2 or TRBV6-3, with TRBD1 identical over 8 bases. In germline, CDR1 is MNHEY, CDR2 SVGEGT. The CDR3 spans 19 residues. Trimming cost V 5 bases and J 3 bases; bases outside gene matches: 18. CDR3 region: CASSKAGGWGRFINQPQHF. The CDR3 bases are TGTGCCAGCAGTAAAGCAGGGGGCTGGGGACGGTTCATCAATCAGCCCCAGCATTTT.

V gene TRBV7-9 combines with J gene TRBJ2-7, with 15 positions matching TRBD2. CDR1 and CDR2 (germline): SEHNR, FQNEAQ (reference sequence). The CDR3 runs 15 residues. Unmatched junction bases numbered 2, after V lost 6 bases and J lost 2 bases. The CDR3 DNA follows: TGTGCCAGCAGTCGGACTAGCGGGGGGGCCTACGAGCAGTACTTC. Translating it yields CASSRTSGGAYEQYF. The variable domain in full, with the rest retrieved from reference TRBV7-9 and TRBJ2-7, is DTGVSQNPRHKITKRGQNVTFRCDPISEHNRLYWYRQTLGQGPEFLTYFQNEAQLEKSRLLSDRFSAERPKGSFSTLEIQRTEQGDSAMYLCASSRTSGGAYEQYFGPGTRLTVT.

The V call is TRBV24-1, the J call TRBJ1-1; 7 nucleotides line up with TRBD1. CDR1 KGHDR and CDR2 SFDVKD come from the germline V gene. Germline trimming cut 1 base from V and 1 base from J; bases unmatched to any gene: 2. The CDR3 extends over 15 amino acids. CDR3 in amino acids: CATSDLGGGNTEAFF. The CDR3 nucleotides read TGTGCCACCAGTGATTTAGGGGGCGGGAACACTGAAGCTTTCTTT.

This chain uses TRBV10-2 with TRBJ2-5; D gene ambiguous. CDR3 size: 14 residues. Germline V gives CDR1 WSHSY, CDR2 SAAADI. The V gene lost 3 bases and the J gene lost 7 bases, with 15 bases spanning the gap. The CDR3 here is CASSDQTLRGTQYF. Written as DNA, the CDR3 is TGCGCCAGCAGTGATCAGACTCTGAGAGGGACCCAGTACTTC.

V usage is TRBV10-1 and J usage is TRBJ2-7; 7 nucleotides align to TRBD1. This CDR3 is 13 amino acids long. Germline-derived CDR1 and CDR2 are WNHNN and SYGVQD (reference sequence). Trimming cost V 4 bases and J 6 bases; bases outside gene matches: 6. In nucleotides, the CDR3 is TGCGCCAGCAGTGCCGGGACAGCGTCCGAGCAGTACTTC. Protein product: CASSAGTASEQYF.

The chain employs TRBV7-3 and TRBJ2-3; 8 bases match TRBD2. Germline V lookup: CDR1 SGHTA, CDR2 FQGTGA. The junction had 12 bases not matched to a gene; V was cut back by 2 bases and J by 5 bases. The CDR3 is made up of 17 amino acids. CDR3 sequence reads: CASSLVHPRGGRDTQYF. CDR3 coding DNA: TGTGCCAGCAGCTTAGTCCACCCTCGGGGGGGAAGAGATACGCAGTATTTT.

The chain couples TRBV4-2 to TRBJ2-7; 11 positions agree with TRBD2. Germline V gene lookup returns CDR1 LGHNA and CDR2 YNFKEQ. This CDR3 region has 18 residues. Unmatched junction bases numbered 11, after V lost 4 bases and J lost 0 bases. The CDR3 region has the DNA TGTGCCAGCAGCCCGACCGGGACTAGCGGTTTCCCCTCCTACGAGCAGTACTTC. It codes for CASSPTGTSGFPSYEQYF.

The V gene is TRBV27, the J gene TRBJ1-2; 9 bases match TRBD1. CDR3 size: 14 residues. Germline trimming cut 5 bases from V and 5 bases from J; bases unmatched to any gene: 6. Germline assignment: CDR1 MNHEY and CDR2 SMNVEV (reference sequence). Written as DNA, the CDR3 is TGTGCCAGCAGTCCCGGACAGGGGCCTTATGGCTACACCTTC. This encodes CASSPGQGPYGYTF.

V gene TRBV7-9 combines with J gene TRBJ2-6; TRBD1 agrees at 7 bases. V lost 3 bases to trimming and J lost 0 bases; unmatched junction nucleotides: 5. The V gene's germline CDR1 is SEHNR and CDR2 FQNEAQ (reference sequence). This CDR3 region has 17 residues. This CDR3 is CASSLRQGDSGANVLTF. As DNA, the CDR3 is TGTGCCAGCAGCTTGCGTCAGGGGGACTCTGGGGCCAACGTCCTGACTTTC. Using reference TRBV7-9 and TRBJ2-6 for the parts outside the CDR3, the full variable domain is DTGVSQNPRHKITKRGQNVTFRCDPISEHNRLYWYRQTLGQGPEFLTYFQNEAQLEKSRLLSDRFSAERPKGSFSTLEIQRTEQGDSAMYLCASSLRQGDSGANVLTFGAGSRLTVL.

The chain carries TRBV4-1 and TRBJ1-6; 10 nucleotides align to TRBD1. V was pared by 1 base and J by 7 bases, with 1 base of the junction left unmatched. Looked up from germline, CDR1 is MGHRA and CDR2 is YSYEKL. The CDR3 contains 15 residues. For the CDR3, the DNA is TGCGCCAGCAGCCAAGGACAGGGGGCAAATTCACCCCTCCACTTT. Translating gives CASSQGQGANSPLHF.

The CDR3 coding sequence is TGCAGTGGGACAGGGGCGGGTGGCTACACCTTC. Protein: CSGTGAGGYTF. The chain uses TRBV20-1 and TRBJ1-2; 9 bases agree with TRBD1. Germline CDR1 DFQATT, CDR2 SNEGSKA (reference sequence). Trimming at V came to 7 bases and at J to 7 bases, leaving 4 bases not matched to a gene. The CDR3 length is 11 residues.

The V call is TRBV19, the J call TRBJ2-7, with TRBD2 matching 10 bases. The CDR3 length is 15 residues. Germline-derived CDR1 and CDR2 are LNHDA and SQIVND (reference sequence). Unmatched junction bases numbered 14, after V lost 7 bases and J lost 8 bases. The CDR3 DNA follows: TGTGCCAGTAAGTTACAGAGGGGGACTAGCGACCAGCAGTACTTC. Its protein product is CASKLQRGTSDQQYF.

The chain employs TRBV18 and TRBJ2-1; 9 positions agree with TRBD2. Trimming took 1 base from V and 3 from J; bases not matched to a gene: 4. Germline V CDR1 and CDR2: KGHSH, LQKENI. The CDR3 sequence is 16 residues long. CDR3 region: CASSPQSGGIYNEQFF. CDR3 sequence (DNA): TGTGCCAGCTCACCACAAAGCGGGGGGATCTACAATGAGCAGTTCTTC.

The rearrangement links TRBV18 to TRBJ2-7, with a tentative D call TRBD2 (6 bases). V was cut by 1 base and J by 6 bases, with 13 bases left in between. Per germline, CDR1 KGHSH and CDR2 LQKENI. This CDR3 spans 14 amino acids. The DNA of the CDR3 is TGTGCCAGCTCACCACGGGCGGGGATAAGCGAGCAGTACTTC. This gives the protein CASSPRAGISEQYF.

The chain carries TRBV6-6 and TRBJ1-2; no definite D call. The CDR3 extends over 13 amino acids. The germline gives CDR1 MNHNY, CDR2 SVGAGI (reference sequence). Trimming took 2 bases from V and 3 from J, leaving 7 bases between them. In DNA, the CDR3 is TGTGCCAGCAGTTACGCGGGGTACTATGGCTACACCTTC. Protein: CASSYAGYYGYTF.